These T cell receptor beta chains were read from a single sample in a study of blood T cell repertoires in COVID-19. The assay was immunoSEQ multiplex PCR, and TCRdb's table has in-frame clones only and misses some. The data contain 150,000 to 200,000 clones, around 88% of them singletons. The sequenced sample consisted of peripheral blood. Receptors were obtained from a human donor in a cohort sampled during active COVID-19. Each CDR3 is given with its conserved first and last residue. A D gene is named only where the DNA matches it firmly. The size of a clone is reported for some rows only, either as once, few or many, or as a class for expanded clones.

>TRBV5-1|13|TRBJ1-2|.|TRBD1
TGCGCCAGCAGCAATACAGGGGCCTATGGCTACACCTTC
CASSNTGAYGYTF
>TRBV11-3|15|TRBJ2-2|.|TRBD1
TGTGCCAGCAGTGGGACAGGCGTTAGCACCGGGGAGCTGTTTTTT
CASSGTGVSTGELFF
>TRBV14|14|TRBJ2-7|.|.
TGTGCCAGCAGCCAAGGCCTATTCCCCTACGAGCAGTACTTC
CASSQGLFPYEQYF
>TRBV27|15|TRBJ2-1|.|TRBD2
TGTGCCAGCAGTTTAGAAGTAGCGGGGCCCCATGAGCAGTTCTTC
CASSLEVAGPHEQFF
>TRBV7-2|15|TRBJ2-5|.|.
TGTGCCAGCAGCCGGACTCTCGGGACTCACGCCCATGTCTACTTC
CASSRTLGTHAHVYF
>TRBV5-1|15|TRBJ2-5|.|TRBD2
TGCGCCTCCCGATGGACTAGCGGGAGAGAAGAGACCCAGTACTTC
CASRWTSGREETQYF
>TRBV29-1|13|TRBJ2-5|.|.
TGCAGCGCCTGGGGTCACAGGGCTGAGACCCAGTACTTC
CSAWGHRAETQYF
>TRBV12-3/TRBV12-4|12|TRBJ2-7|few|.
TGTGCCAGCAGTTTAGCCGGCTACGAGCAGTACTTC
CASSLAGYEQYF
>TRBV19|12|TRBJ2-7|.|TRBD1
TGTGCCAGTAGTACCCGGGACAGGGGACAGTACTTC
CASSTRDRGQYF
>TRBV29-1|15|TRBJ2-2|.|.
TGCAGCGTTGAAGTTACGGGGGTCAACACCGGGGAGCTGTTTTTT
CSVEVTGVNTGELFF
>TRBV5-1|19|TRBJ2-7|once|TRBD2
TGCGCCAGCAGCTGGGGGCCGATGACTAGCGGGAGGACAACCTACGAGCAGTACTTC
CASSWGPMTSGRTTYEQYF
>TRBV7-9|14|TRBJ2-3|.|.
TGTGCCAGCAGCTTAGCCGCGCGCCACGATACGCAGTATTTT
CASSLAARHDTQYF
>TRBV19|14|TRBJ1-6|.|TRBD1
TGTGCCAGTAGTCCCACAGGGGTGGGATCACCCCTCCACTTT
CASSPTGVGSPLHF
>TRBV7-9|14|TRBJ2-5|.|.
TGTGCCAGCAGCTTAGTTGGCAGTCAAGAGACCCAGTACTTC
CASSLVGSQETQYF
>TRBV28|17|TRBJ2-1|.|TRBD2
TGTGCCAGCAGTCCCTCAAGCGGGGCCCTTTCCTACAATGAGCAGTTCTTC
CASSPSSGALSYNEQFF
>TRBV10-1|15|TRBJ1-2|.|.
TGCGCCAGCAGTGAGGGCTCCGTGAGGGAATACGGCTACACCTTC
CASSEGSVREYGYTF
>TRBV5-8|13|TRBJ2-7|.|TRBD1
TGTGCCAGCCGTGGGACAGGGACCTACGAGCAGTACTTC
CASRGTGTYEQYF
>TRBV9|15|TRBJ2-5|.|TRBD2
TGTGCCAGCAGCTCGGACTCTAGCGGGGGCGAGACCCAGTACTTC
CASSSDSSGGETQYF
>TRBV9|14|TRBJ2-7|once|TRBD1
TGTGCCAGCAGCGCCGGACAGGGGGGTAACGAGCAGTACTTC
CASSAGQGGNEQYF
>TRBV10-3|14|TRBJ2-7|.|TRBD2
TGTGCCATCAGCCCCGGGACTAGCGGGGCCGAGCAGTACTTC
CAISPGTSGAEQYF
>TRBV3-1/TRBV3-2|14|TRBJ1-2|.|.
TGTGCCAGCAGCCTGACAGGAGCCGGGGCAGGCTACACCTTC
CASSLTGAGAGYTF
>TRBV19|15|TRBJ1-5|.|.
TGTGCCACTCAGATGAGGGGGATTAGCAATCAGCCCCAGCATTTT
CATQMRGISNQPQHF
>TRBV2|14|TRBJ1-4|.|TRBD1
TGTGCCAGCAGTTCCGGGACAGGGAACGAAAAACTGTTTTTT
CASSSGTGNEKLFF
>TRBV19|15|TRBJ2-6|.|.
TGTGCCAGTAGTATTAATTTCTCTGGGGCCAACGTCCTGACTTTC
CASSINFSGANVLTF
>TRBV7-9|15|TRBJ1-2|.|TRBD1
TGTGCCAGCAGCTTAGCGGGGACAGATAACTATGGCTACACCTTC
CASSLAGTDNYGYTF
>TRBV6-5|14|TRBJ2-7|.|TRBD1
TGTGCCAGCAGAAAACAGGGGAGCTCCTACGAGCAGTACTTC
CASRKQGSSYEQYF
>TRBV11-3|14|TRBJ2-7|.|.
TGTGCCAGCAGCCTTGACCCGGGTACCTACGAGCAGTACTTC
CASSLDPGTYEQYF
>TRBV9|15|TRBJ2-3|.|TRBD2
TGTGCCAGCAGCGTAGACTGGGGGGGTTTAGATACGCAGTATTTT
CASSVDWGGLDTQYF
>TRBV30|16|TRBJ2-7|.|.
TGTGCCTGGCGAAACTACGGAGGCCGGTCGAGATGGGAGCAGTACTTC
CAWRNYGGRSRWEQYF
>TRBV27|14|TRBJ2-1|once|TRBD2
TGTGCCAGCAGTTCCAGGACTAGCGCCAATGAGCAGTTCTTC
CASSSRTSANEQFF
>TRBV28|17|TRBJ2-6|once|.
TGTGCCAGCACAAACGGAGCTTATAGATCTGGGGCCAACGTCCTGACTTTC
CASTNGAYRSGANVLTF
>TRBV30|14|TRBJ1-1|.|TRBD1
TGTGCCTGGAGTAACAGGGGGAAGAACACTGAAGCTTTCTTT
CAWSNRGKNTEAFF
>TRBV7-6|17|TRBJ1-1|.|TRBD1
TGTGCCAGCAGCCTGGGGACAGGGCGAACCCGGAACACTGAAGCTTTCTTT
CASSLGTGRTRNTEAFF
>TRBV7-2|13|TRBJ1-1|.|TRBD1
TGTGCCAGCAGCTTAGGGGACAGTAGAAAAGCTTTCTTT
CASSLGDSRKAFF
>TRBV19|13|TRBJ2-7|.|TRBD2
TGTGCCAGTAGTACCCGGACTAGCTACGAGCAGTACTTC
CASSTRTSYEQYF
>TRBV2|14|TRBJ1-5|.|.
TGTGCCAGCTCCCGGAGCAGCCTCAATCAGCCCCAGCATTTT
CASSRSSLNQPQHF
>TRBV7-9|14|TRBJ2-7|.|TRBD2
TGTGCCAGCAGTCCCGGACTAGCGGGAGGCGAGCAGTACTTC
CASSPGLAGGEQYF
>TRBV7-3|15|TRBJ2-3|.|TRBD2
TGTGCCAGCAGCCCGGGACTAGCGGGAGGGGATACGCAGTATTTT
CASSPGLAGGDTQYF
>TRBV4-3|13|TRBJ2-3|.|.
TGCGCCAGCAGCCACACCCCCGGAGATACGCAGTATTTT
CASSHTPGDTQYF
>TRBV7-9|12|TRBJ2-3|.|.
TGTGCCAGCAGCTTCTTAGCGGATACGCAGTATTTT
CASSFLADTQYF
>TRBV23-1|17|TRBJ2-7|.|TRBD2
TGCGCCAGCAGTCTCTACCACCGACTAGCCGAATACTACGAGCAGTACTTC
CASSLYHRLAEYYEQYF
>TRBV5-1|15|TRBJ1-1|.|TRBD1
TGCGCCAGCAGCACCAGGACAGGCATGAACACTGAAGCTTTCTTT
CASSTRTGMNTEAFF
>TRBV9|15|TRBJ2-1|.|TRBD2
TGTGCCAGCAGCGTGACTAGCGGGAGAGTCAATGAGCAGTTCTTC
CASSVTSGRVNEQFF